Judged by abundance, the clone carrying this T cell receptor (beta chain) is large. The CDR3 is made up of 17 amino acids. In germline, CDR1 is SGHKS, CDR2 YYEKEE (reference sequence). V dropped 0 bases and J dropped 3 bases, with 18 bases sitting between them. These data are taken from a study of patients and donors after allogeneic stem cell transplantation. TCRdb re-called the RT-PCR reads through MiXCR, storing one row per CDR3 protein. The top ten hold around 50% of the sample, which has 25,000 or so distinct CDR3 sequences, about 8% seen once. This sequence originates from a human donor who was either an allogeneic HSCT recipient or a stem cell or donor lymphocyte infusion donor (not recorded which). It is not recorded whose cells these are; they may come from a transplant donor. Input material: blood, either unsorted or a sorted T cell fraction (not recorded which). The chain joins TRBV5-5 to TRBJ1-1; D not resolved. CDR3 loop: CASSLVSAGPLDTEAFF. The CDR3, as DNA: TGTGCCAGCAGCTTGGTGTCGGCAGGTCCCTTAGACACTGAAGCTTTCTTT.